Below, 28 T cell receptor beta chains from the same sample are listed, as sequenced in a study of blood T cell repertoires in COVID-19. Only in-frame clones appear in the TCRdb table, and some are missing; sequencing was by immunoSEQ multiplex PCR. The sample gives about 170,000 clones, about 88% of which show up once; about 6.5% is in the top ten. Sequenced sample: peripheral blood. The origin of the receptors is a woman at least 80 years old in a cohort sampled during active or convalescent COVID-19.

This chain uses TRBV5-5 with TRBJ2-5, with TRBD2 matching over 11 bases. This CDR3 has 14 residues. Germline V gene sequence: CDR1 SGHKS, CDR2 YYEKEE (reference sequence). The V gene end was trimmed by 6 bases and the J gene end by 4 bases; junction bases not matched to a gene: 5. The CDR3 sequence: CASTLAGGGETQYF. Written as DNA, the CDR3 is TGTGCCAGCACCTTAGCGGGAGGGGGAGAGACCCAGTACTTC. The complete variable domain, with remaining parts taken from reference TRBV5-5 and TRBJ2-5, reads DAGVTQSPTHLIKTRGQQVTLRCSPISGHKSVSWYQQVLGQGPQFIFQYYEKEERGRGNFPDRFSARQFPNYSSELNVNALLLGDSALYLCASTLAGGGETQYFGPGTRLLVL.

This sequence joins TRBV30 and TRBJ1-2; TRBD1 might be the D (5 bases). CDR1 is GTSNPN and CDR2 is SVGIG in the germline V gene (reference sequence). Trimming removed 0 bases from V and 3 bases from J, with 11 bases in between. The CDR3 spans 14 residues. CDR3 DNA sequence: TGTGCCTGGAGTGTAGGGGTTCCGTACTATGGCTACACCTTC. Its translation: CAWSVGVPYYGYTF.

Only a few counts were recorded for this clone. The chain links TRBV12-3 or TRBV12-4 to TRBJ1-1; the match to TRBD1 covers 10 bases. The CDR3 loop spans 13 amino acids. After removal of 5 bases from V and 11 bases from J, the junction contained 8 bases not matched to a gene. Here the CDR3 DNA reads TGTGCCAGCAGTCCCGGGACAGGGGCAACGGCTTTCTTT. It is translated as CASSPGTGATAFF.

This clone was found once. V and J are TRBV5-1 and TRBJ2-1; TRBD2 matches 7 bases. The germline V gene has CDR1 SGHRS and CDR2 YFSETQ. The trim removed 4 bases at V and 5 bases at J, leaving 9 bases unmatched. The CDR3 loop spans 15 amino acids. The CDR3 nucleotides read TGCGCCAGCAGCAGCGAAGGGACTAATAACAATGAGCAGTTCTTC. Encoded protein: CASSSEGTNNNEQFF.

The J gene is TRBJ1-1, the V gene TRBV6-6, with unresolved D. Germline V gene data show CDR1 as MNHNY and CDR2 as SVGAGI (reference sequence). CDR3 size: 13 residues. V gave up 6 bases and J gave up 1 base, with 9 bases separating them. The CDR3 here is CASSRTENTEAFF. CDR3 nucleotide sequence: TGTGCCAGCAGCCGAACAGAGAACACTGAAGCTTTCTTT.

The genes are TRBV27 and TRBJ1-3; 7 bases fit TRBD1. CDR1 is MNHEY, CDR2 SMNVEV, per germline (reference sequence). There are 15 residues in the CDR3. With 5 bases clipped from V and 0 bases from J, the junction kept 4 bases outside the gene matches. The CDR3 DNA reads TGTGCCAGCAGTCTGGACAGGTACTCTGGAAACACCATATATTTT. Translated: CASSLDRYSGNTIYF.

This chain joins TRBV5-4 and TRBJ1-2; 8 bases map to TRBD1. Germline-derived CDR1 and CDR2 are SGHNT and YYREEE (reference sequence). Trimming took 4 bases from V and 0 from J; bases not matched to a gene: 11. This CDR3 contains 17 residues. The DNA for the CDR3 is TGTGCCAGCAGCCGGGGGCAGGGGGCCGGCCCTAACTATGGCTACACCTTC. Residues: CASSRGQGAGPNYGYTF.

V is TRBV5-5 and J is TRBJ1-3; no firm D call. With 4 bases removed from V and 2 bases from J, the gap between germline ends came to 10 bases. CDR1 is SGHKS, CDR2 YYEKEE, per germline (reference sequence). The CDR3 spans 14 residues. The CDR3 bases are TGTGCCAGCAGCAGGGTCGGGGCTGGAAACACCATATATTTT. The encoded protein is CASSRVGAGNTIYF.

This chain connects TRBV5-4 to TRBJ2-5; TRBD2 matches 11 bases. V shed 3 bases and J 6 bases; nucleotides not matched to a gene: 10. The CDR3 has 16 amino acids. Germline CDR1 is SGHNT and CDR2 is YYREEE (reference sequence). This CDR3 is CASSSQTSGIGKTQYF. DNA of the CDR3: TGTGCCAGCAGCTCACAGACTAGCGGGATCGGGAAGACCCAGTACTTC.

A note on this clone: Other DNA sequences in this sample translate to the same CDR3. The rearrangement links TRBV5-1 to TRBJ1-1; D gene unclear. V was pared by 2 bases and J by 4 bases, with 12 bases between. The CDR3 spans 14 residues. Germline CDR1 and CDR2: SGHRS and YFSETQ. For the CDR3, the DNA is TGCGCCAGCAGCTTAGGGAGGGTAGGCACTGAAGCTTTCTTT. Residues: CASSLGRVGTEAFF.

This clone was seen a single time. The V gene is TRBV7-2, the J gene TRBJ1-1, with TRBD1 matching over 8 bases. The germline gives CDR1 SGHTA, CDR2 FQGNSA. V lost 0 bases to trimming and J lost 4 bases; unmatched junction nucleotides: 1. This CDR3 spans 14 amino acids. CDR3 DNA sequence: TGTGCCAGCAGCTTAGCCCAGGGGGCCACTGAAGCTTTCTTT. Translated: CASSLAQGATEAFF.

This rearrangement joins TRBV19 to TRBJ1-1; possible D gene TRBD1, 5 bases. The germline V gene encodes CDR1 LNHDA and CDR2 SQIVND (reference sequence). Trimming took 3 bases from V and 11 from J, leaving 19 bases between them. CDR3 length: 14 amino acids. The CDR3, as DNA: TGTGCCAGTAGTATTCAGGTCAGCAGGGTTGCCGCTTTCTTT. Amino acids: CASSIQVSRVAAFF.

The chain links TRBV5-5 to TRBJ2-1; 14 bases fit TRBD2. The V gene's germline CDR1 is SGHKS and CDR2 YYEKEE (reference sequence). The V gene end was trimmed by 4 bases and the J gene end by 9 bases; junction bases not matched to a gene: 6. The CDR3 spans 15 residues. The CDR3 region is CASSQGLAGATEQFF. The DNA of the CDR3 is TGTGCCAGCAGCCAGGGACTAGCGGGAGCAACTGAGCAGTTCTTC.

This clone appeared a single time. This chain connects TRBV2 to TRBJ2-7, with D possibly matching TRBD1 (6 bases). The CDR3 spans 14 residues. V was cut by 7 bases and J by 0 bases, with 13 bases left in between. Germline V gene lookup returns CDR1 SNHLY and CDR2 FYNNEI. CDR3 DNA: TGTGCCAGCACCCGGACAGCTAACTCCTACGAGCAGTACTTC. Residues: CASTRTANSYEQYF. Together with reference TRBV2 and TRBJ2-7, the CDR3 gives the full variable domain: EPEVTQTPSHQVTQMGQEVILRCVPISNHLYFYWYRQILGQKVEFLVSFYNNEISEKSEIFDDQFSVERPDGSNFTLKIRSTKLEDSAMYFCASTRTANSYEQYFGPGTRLTVT.

The chain carries TRBV2 and TRBJ1-5, with D perhaps TRBD1 (5 bases). Trimming removed 6 bases at V and 3 bases at J, with 12 bases between. Germline loops: CDR1 SNHLY, CDR2 FYNNEI. CDR3 length equals 14 residues. This CDR3 reads CASRDSGPNQPQHF. CDR3 sequence (DNA): TGTGCCAGCAGGGATTCAGGGCCCAATCAGCCCCAGCATTTT.

The gene calls are TRBV7-2 and TRBJ1-2; no firm D call. There are 14 residues in the CDR3. CDR1 is SGHTA and CDR2 is FQGNSA in the germline V gene. V lost 5 bases and J 0 bases, leaving 10 bases between the germline ends. The CDR3 DNA reads TGTGCCAGCAGCCTTAGGAGGACTAACTATGGCTACACCTTC. Translation: CASSLRRTNYGYTF. The entire variable domain, with the rest obtained from reference TRBV7-2 and TRBJ1-2, is as follows: GAGVSQSPSNKVTEKGKDVELRCDPISGHTALYWYRQSLGQGLEFLIYFQGNSAPDKSGLPSDRFSAERTGGSVSTLTIQRTQQEDSAVYLCASSLRRTNYGYTFGSGTRLTVV.

This sequence joins TRBV5-1 and TRBJ2-7, with D uncertain. The germline CDR1 and CDR2 sequences are SGHRS and YFSETQ. This CDR3 region has 14 residues. Trimming took 0 bases from V and 3 from J, leaving 10 bases between them. CDR3 protein: CASSLDLANYEQYF. The DNA of the CDR3 is TGCGCCAGCAGCTTGGACCTGGCAAACTACGAGCAGTACTTC.

The chain has TRBV27 and TRBJ2-3, with 7 positions matching TRBD2. After removal of 2 bases from V and 7 bases from J, the junction contained 9 bases not matched to a gene. Germline CDR1 reads MNHEY; CDR2 reads SMNVEV (reference sequence). The CDR3 is 15 amino acids. The CDR3 DNA follows: TGTGCCAGCAGTTTAAACGGGGGGAGGCTATATACGCAGTATTTT. Encoded protein: CASSLNGGRLYTQYF.

The gene calls are TRBV10-1 and TRBJ1-4, with D possibly TRBD1 on 6 matching bases. There are 14 residues in the CDR3. V lost 3 bases and J 2 bases, leaving 7 bases between the germline ends. Per the germline V gene, CDR1 is WNHNN and CDR2 is SYGVQD (reference sequence). The DNA of the CDR3 is TGCGCCAGCAGTGAAGGGGGTACTAATGAAAAACTGTTTTTT. It codes for CASSEGGTNEKLFF.

This chain connects TRBV19 to TRBJ1-2; 10 bases map to TRBD1. Per germline, CDR1 LNHDA and CDR2 SQIVND (reference sequence). Trimming took 3 bases from V and 2 from J; bases not matched to a gene: 6. This CDR3 is 16 amino acids long. In DNA, the CDR3 is TGTGCCAGTAGTATTGGGGACAGGGGAGTCAACTATGGCTACACCTTC. It translates to CASSIGDRGVNYGYTF. Filled out from reference TRBV19 and TRBJ1-2, the complete variable domain reads DGGITQSPKYLFRKEGQNVTLSCEQNLNHDAMYWYRQDPGQGLRLIYYSQIVNDFQKGDIAEGYSVSREKKESFPLTVTSAQKNPTAFYLCASSIGDRGVNYGYTFGSGTRLTVV.

This chain joins TRBV5-1 and TRBJ2-3; D is ambiguous. This CDR3 has 13 residues. Trimming stripped 6 bases from V and 0 bases from J, with 8 bases between. Germline-derived CDR1 and CDR2 are SGHRS and YFSETQ. The chain's CDR3 is CASNPGSTDTQYF. The CDR3 DNA reads TGCGCCAGCAACCCAGGCAGCACAGATACGCAGTATTTT.

The chain employs TRBV5-1 and TRBJ2-1, with 9 positions matching TRBD1. With V trimmed by 2 bases and J by 8 bases, 11 bases remained unmatched. Germline CDR1 is SGHRS and CDR2 is YFSETQ. There are 16 residues in the CDR3. The CDR3 is CASSFREQGAGDEQFF. The CDR3 coding sequence is TGCGCCAGCAGCTTCCGGGAACAGGGGGCAGGGGATGAGCAGTTCTTC.

The CDR3 sequence: CASSIGYSSYEQYF. The CDR3 coding sequence is TGTGCCAGTAGTATAGGATACAGCTCCTACGAGCAGTACTTC. The chain links TRBV19 to TRBJ2-7; D ambiguous. V lost 1 base and J lost 0, with 7 bases in between. The CDR3 has 14 residues. In germline, CDR1 is LNHDA, CDR2 SQIVND (reference sequence).

The chain employs TRBV19 and TRBJ1-4; D possibly corresponds to TRBD1 (6 bases). The CDR3 has 14 amino acids. From germline, CDR1 is LNHDA and CDR2 SQIVND (reference sequence). V lost 5 bases to trimming and J lost 7 bases, with 14 bases between them. This CDR3 is CASSAGQLFEKLFF. CDR3 nucleotides: TGTGCCAGTAGTGCAGGACAGCTGTTTGAAAAACTGTTTTTT.

The V call is TRBV7-9, the J call TRBJ1-1; 8 positions agree with TRBD1. The CDR3 length is 14 residues. V shed 3 bases and J 5 bases; nucleotides not matched to a gene: 5. Germline V CDR1 and CDR2: SEHNR, FQNEAQ (reference sequence). The CDR3 region has the DNA TGTGCCAGCAGCTTCAGGGGGCAAGGAACTGAAGCTTTCTTT. Translating it yields CASSFRGQGTEAFF. Full variable domain (rest looked up from reference TRBV7-9 and TRBJ1-1): DTGVSQNPRHKITKRGQNVTFRCDPISEHNRLYWYRQTLGQGPEFLTYFQNEAQLEKSRLLSDRFSAERPKGSFSTLEIQRTEQGDSAMYLCASSFRGQGTEAFFGQGTRLTVV.

The chain combines TRBV11-3 with TRBJ2-5; 7 nucleotides match TRBD1. The CDR3 totals 15 residues. The junction had 2 bases not matched to a gene; V was cut back by 0 bases and J by 1 base. Germline V gives CDR1 SGHNT, CDR2 YENEEA. The CDR3 protein is CASSLEDRAQETQYF. CDR3 DNA sequence: TGTGCCAGCAGCTTAGAAGACAGGGCCCAAGAGACCCAGTACTTC. The full variable domain, in which reference TRBV11-3 and TRBJ2-5 provide the parts outside the CDR3, is EAGVVQSPRYKIIEKKQPVAFWCNPISGHNTLYWYLQNLGQGPELLIRYENEEAVDDSQLPKDRFSAERLKGVDSTLKIQPAELGDSAVYLCASSLEDRAQETQYFGPGTRLLVL.

This clone was seen a handful of times. The DNA for the CDR3 is TGTGCCAGTATCGCCGGGACACGGAACACTGAAGCTTTCTTT. Translated, it gives CASIAGTRNTEAFF. The chain couples TRBV19 to TRBJ1-1; maybe TRBD1 (6 bases). This CDR3 region has 14 residues. The V and J ends lost 7 bases and 1 base respectively, with 13 bases between them. Per the germline V gene, CDR1 is LNHDA and CDR2 is SQIVND (reference sequence).

V gene TRBV2 combines with J gene TRBJ1-5; D gene unclear. CDR1 SNHLY and CDR2 FYNNEI come from the germline V gene. There are 15 residues in the CDR3. V lost 3 bases, J lost 4 bases, and 13 bases lay in between. The CDR3 region is CASSEIGTANQPQHF. CDR3 nucleotides: TGTGCCAGCAGTGAGATTGGTACAGCTAATCAGCCCCAGCATTTT.